This TCR beta chain was profiled in a study of cytomegalovirus exposure and HLA in healthy donors. Notes on the study in general: Later on, an analysis found that several of the most significant clusters appeared to be linked to common viral pathogens, which included parvovirus B19.

Germline CDR1 and CDR2: LNHNV and YYDKDF (reference sequence). The CDR3 is made up of 18 amino acids. With 1 base clipped from V and 3 bases from J, the junction kept 12 bases outside the gene matches. A word on this clone: What it binds is unknown.

The PCR made use of 60 Vbeta and 13 Jbeta primers. The data were produced by immunoSEQ multiplex PCR, yet TCRdb's version contains in-frame clones alone and is incomplete. The sample yields fewer than 250,000 clones, around 76% seen once. The V and J genes are TRBV15 and TRBJ2-1; 7 nucleotides agree with TRBD2. The specimen was PBMCs. This TCR was sampled from a man in his forties in good health and CMV-seropositive. The CDR3 DNA reads as TGTGCCACCAGCAGAGGAACTAGCGCATCGTTGCTCTACAATGAGCAGTTCTTC. As protein: CATSRGTSASLLYNEQFF.